This passage covers 10 T cell receptor beta chains from one sample sequenced in a study of blood T cell repertoires in COVID-19. Produced via immunoSEQ multiplex PCR; TCRdb's table is partial and in-frame only. The data hold 250,000 to 350,000 clones, with more than 85% observed a single time. Sequencing was carried out using PBMCs or T cells enriched from blood (not recorded which). Source of these receptors: a woman between 25 and 40 years old who had recovered from COVID-19.

This chain uses TRBV11-2 with TRBJ2-7; 7 bases align to TRBD1. The CDR3 length is 13 residues. V shed 6 bases, J shed 7 bases, and the junction held 9 bases outside the gene matches. CDR1 is SGHAT, CDR2 FQNNGV, per germline. CDR3 region: CASSDTGAWEQYF. The CDR3 nucleotides are TGTGCCAGCAGTGACACAGGGGCTTGGGAGCAGTACTTC.

As DNA, the CDR3 is TGTGCCAGCAGTGAAGTCGAAGAGACCCAGTACTTC. It specifies CASSEVEETQYF. V is TRBV2 and J is TRBJ2-5; D uncertain. V lost 1 base to trimming and J lost 3 bases, with 3 bases between them. The CDR3 totals 12 residues. Looked up from germline, CDR1 is SNHLY and CDR2 is FYNNEI.

This clone was detected only once. The chain joins TRBV30 to TRBJ1-4, with D possibly matching TRBD1 (6 bases). The ends were cut back, 0 bases at V and 8 bases at J, with 22 bases in the middle. The CDR3 totals 17 residues. Germline CDR1 GTSNPN, CDR2 SVGIG (reference sequence). CDR3 nucleotides: TGTGCCTGGAGTGTAGGCCTGGGGGCGTCCCGCCGGGAAAAACTGTTTTTT. Its translation is CAWSVGLGASRREKLFF.

The V call is TRBV14, the J call TRBJ2-5, with D maybe TRBD1 (6 bases). Trimming took off 2 bases at V and 6 bases at J, with 10 bases between the two ends. CDR1 and CDR2 from the germline V gene are SGHDN and FVKESK. The CDR3 is made up of 13 amino acids. The CDR3 sequence is CASSQRQGKTQYF. CDR3 nucleotides: TGTGCCAGCAGCCAACGGCAGGGGAAGACCCAGTACTTC.

This clone was seen only a few times. The V gene is TRBV6-2 or TRBV6-3, the J gene TRBJ2-1; D is perhaps TRBD2 (5 bases). Germline V lookup: CDR1 MNHEY, CDR2 SVGEGT. The CDR3 extends over 15 amino acids. V was shortened by 2 bases and J by 3 bases, with 11 bases between the two germline ends. CDR3 sequence: CASSYTRAVYNEQFF. The CDR3, as DNA: TGTGCCAGCAGTTACACGAGGGCCGTCTACAATGAGCAGTTCTTC.

The rearrangement links TRBV7-3 to TRBJ2-5; 7 bases line up with TRBD2. The V gene end was trimmed by 8 bases and the J gene end by 5 bases; junction bases not matched to a gene: 14. Germline V gene lookup returns CDR1 SGHTA and CDR2 FQGTGA. The CDR3 is 15 amino acids. CDR3 nucleotides: TGTGCCAGCGGACCCACAGGTGCGCGGGGGGAGACCCAGTACTTC. It codes for CASGPTGARGETQYF.

This chain connects TRBV19 to TRBJ2-5; 10 bases are a match to TRBD1. Germline lookup yields CDR1 LNHDA and CDR2 SQIVND (reference sequence). The J segment lost 4 bases and the V segment lost 10 bases, leaving 6 bases of the junction unmatched. The CDR3 extends over 13 amino acids. CDR3 DNA: TGTGCCACCCGGACAGGGGGAGGAGAGACCCAGTACTTC. This sequence encodes CATRTGGGETQYF.

This clone has only one observation. The chain recombines TRBV6-5 with TRBJ2-7; no clear D gene. This CDR3 region has 14 residues. Germline lookup yields CDR1 MNHEY and CDR2 SVGAGI. The V and J ends lost 7 bases and 0 bases respectively, with 13 bases between them. The CDR3 loop reads CASIARFGSYEQYF. As DNA, the CDR3 is TGTGCCAGCATCGCTCGGTTTGGCTCCTACGAGCAGTACTTC.

V gene TRBV28 combines with J gene TRBJ1-4; 9 nucleotides agree with TRBD1. Trimming removed 7 bases from V and 10 bases from J; junction bases left unmatched: 10. In germline, CDR1 is MDHEN, CDR2 SYDVKM. The CDR3 runs to 14 residues. CDR3 coding DNA: TGTGCCAGCACGGGACAGGGAAATTCTGGAAAACTGTTTTTT. This gives the protein CASTGQGNSGKLFF. Looking up the rest from reference TRBV28 and TRBJ1-4 gives the full variable domain: DVKVTQSSRYLVKRTGEKVFLECVQDMDHENMFWYRQDPGLGLRLIYFSYDVKMKEKGDIPEGYSVSREKKERFSLILESASTNQTSMYLCASTGQGNSGKLFFGSGTQLSVL.

This rearrangement joins TRBV9 to TRBJ1-5; D call uncertain. The CDR3 has 15 residues. Germline V lookup: CDR1 SGDLS, CDR2 YYNGEE. Between the trimmed V and J ends, which lost 0 bases and 7 bases, there was a span of 14 bases. CDR3 nucleotide sequence: TGTGCCAGCAGCGTAGCGGGAGGGTTTGGACAGCCCCAGCATTTT. This encodes CASSVAGGFGQPQHF.